The 15 T cell receptor beta chains presented below share a single source sample, sequenced in a study of T cell changes during pregnancy in multiple sclerosis. The method was immunoSEQ multiplex PCR; TCRdb's version includes in-frame clones alone and lacks a portion of them. The sample includes around 59,000 clones, roughly 93% seen only once; the top ten take 3.5% to 4.5%. The specimen comprised CD8+ T cells from peripheral blood mononuclear cells, sampled in the second trimester of pregnancy. All receptors come from a female donor with multiple sclerosis, enrolled in a pregnancy study.

The V and J genes are TRBV7-9 and TRBJ1-2, with D perhaps matching TRBD1 (6 bases). Germline V gives CDR1 SEHNR, CDR2 FQNEAQ (reference sequence). V was clipped by 4 bases and J by 4 bases, with 25 bases between them. The CDR3 contains 18 residues. The CDR3 reads CASSSSGTSSLLGYGYTF. The CDR3, as DNA: TGTGCCAGCAGCTCTTCCGGGACAAGCTCCCTTTTGGGCTATGGCTACACCTTC.

This clone showed up just once. This chain links TRBV5-1 with TRBJ2-5, with 12 bases that match TRBD2. Per the germline V gene, CDR1 is SGHRS and CDR2 is YFSETQ. V dropped 4 bases and J dropped 2; count of bases not matched to a gene: 15. The CDR3 loop spans 19 amino acids. In nucleotides, the CDR3 is TGCGCCAGCAGCCCCATGAGACTAGCGGGGGAGGAGAGGCAAGAGACCCAGTACTTC. Translated: CASSPMRLAGEERQETQYF.

The chain is built from TRBV13 and TRBJ2-7; maybe TRBD1 (6 bases). CDR1 is PRHDT, CDR2 FYEKMQ, per germline (reference sequence). This CDR3 is 13 amino acids long. V was trimmed by 5 bases and J by 5 bases, leaving 13 bases between them. The CDR3 DNA reads TGTGCCAGCAGCCCAGAGGGGGTTCACGAGCAGTACTTC. Translated: CASSPEGVHEQYF.

This clone is a singleton in its sample. CDR3: CASSEAKGLNYGYTF. DNA of the CDR3: TGTGCCAGCAGTGAAGCGAAGGGGCTTAACTATGGCTACACCTTC. The chain recombines TRBV2 with TRBJ1-2; tentatively, D is TRBD1 (5 bases). The CDR3 totals 15 residues. Germline V gene data show CDR1 as SNHLY and CDR2 as FYNNEI. V lost 0 bases to trimming and J lost 1 base, with 9 bases between them.

The chain joins TRBV7-3 to TRBJ2-1, with a weak D call TRBD2 (6 bases). Trimming left V 2 bases short and J 5 bases short, with 13 bases between. This CDR3 spans 15 amino acids. Germline V gives CDR1 SGHTA, CDR2 FQGTGA. Written as DNA, the CDR3 is TGTGCCAGCAGCTTACGGGGGAAGTCCCACAATGAGCAGTTCTTC. Translation: CASSLRGKSHNEQFF.

The J gene is TRBJ2-5, the V gene TRBV14, with D perhaps matching TRBD2 (7 bases). CDR1 is SGHDN, CDR2 FVKESK, per germline. Trimming took off 3 bases at V and 2 bases at J, with 13 bases between the two ends. The CDR3 has 15 residues. The DNA of the CDR3 is TGTGCCAGCAGCCACTGGACAGCGGGGCAAGAGACCCAGTACTTC. Amino acid sequence: CASSHWTAGQETQYF. Based on the CDR3 plus reference TRBV14 and TRBJ2-5, the full variable domain is EAGVTQFPSHSVIEKGQTVTLRCDPISGHDNLYWYRRVMGKEIKFLLHFVKESKQDESGMPNNRFLAERTGGTYSTLKVQPAELEDSGVYFCASSHWTAGQETQYFGPGTRLLVL.

This rearrangement joins TRBV9 to TRBJ2-1; TRBD2 matches 13 bases. CDR1 is SGDLS, CDR2 YYNGEE, per germline. The J segment lost 0 bases and the V segment lost 3 bases, leaving 9 bases of the junction unmatched. The CDR3 runs to 19 residues. This CDR3 is CASSGYGTSGESSYNEQFF. The CDR3, as DNA: TGTGCCAGCAGCGGTTACGGGACTAGCGGGGAGAGCTCCTACAATGAGCAGTTCTTC.

The chain joins TRBV19 to TRBJ1-1; the D is unclear. Germline V gene lookup returns CDR1 LNHDA and CDR2 SQIVND (reference sequence). The V end lost 7 bases, the J end lost 10 bases, and 16 bases lay between the germline ends. This CDR3 contains 12 residues. The CDR3 coding sequence is TGTGCCAGTACGGTGGGTCTAGTAGGAGCTTTCTTT. Translated, it gives CASTVGLVGAFF.

The chain couples TRBV7-9 to TRBJ2-2; D not certain. The germline V gene has CDR1 SEHNR and CDR2 FQNEAQ (reference sequence). The V end was cut by 1 base, the J end by 1 base, with 4 bases between. This CDR3 has 14 residues. The CDR3 nucleotides read TGTGCCAGCAGCTTAGGACAGAACACCGGGGAGCTGTTTTTT. Translating gives CASSLGQNTGELFF.

CDR3 coding DNA: TGCGCCAGCAGCCAGAATTCACAGGGGTCCCTAGTCTATGGCTACACCTTC. This gives the protein CASSQNSQGSLVYGYTF. The chain is built from TRBV4-3 and TRBJ1-2, with 7 nucleotides matching TRBD1. Looked up from germline, CDR1 is LGHNA and CDR2 is YSLEER. J gave up 4 bases and V 3 bases, and 14 bases lay outside the gene matches. This CDR3 comprises 17 residues.

The chain links TRBV12-5 to TRBJ2-7; D possibly corresponds to TRBD2 (7 bases). The CDR3 consists of 16 residues. Between the trimmed V and J ends, which lost 0 bases and 0 bases, there was a span of 12 bases. Germline CDR1 and CDR2: LGHNT and FRNRAP. The CDR3 nucleotides read TGTGCTAGTGGTTTGGTATTGGGGGGGCTCTCCTACGAGCAGTACTTC. Protein sequence: CASGLVLGGLSYEQYF.

The chain links TRBV6-5 to TRBJ1-4; TRBD1 agrees at 10 bases. CDR3 length equals 15 residues. After removal of 4 bases from V and 5 bases from J, the junction contained 4 bases not matched to a gene. Germline V gene data show CDR1 as MNHEY and CDR2 as SVGAGI. This CDR3 is CASSFGQGENEKLFF. The CDR3 DNA reads as TGTGCCAGCAGTTTCGGACAGGGGGAGAATGAAAAACTGTTTTTT.

The chain combines TRBV5-4 with TRBJ2-2, with TRBD1 identical over 9 bases. V was clipped by 4 bases and J by 5 bases; unmatched bases: 6. This CDR3 is built from 15 residues. Germline V gene sequence: CDR1 SGHNT, CDR2 YYREEE (reference sequence). CDR3 residues: CASSEGTGFTGELFF. For the CDR3, the DNA is TGTGCCAGCAGCGAAGGGACAGGGTTTACCGGGGAGCTGTTTTTT.

The CDR3 sequence is CASSLRQVVIVEGTNEQFF. CDR3 in DNA: TGTGCCAGCAGTCTCCGACAGGTTGTCATCGTCGAAGGTACCAATGAGCAGTTCTTC. The genes are TRBV27 and TRBJ2-1, with a weak D call TRBD1 (6 bases). Trimming removed 5 bases from V and 6 bases from J, with 29 bases in between. Germline loops: CDR1 MNHEY, CDR2 SMNVEV (reference sequence). The CDR3 length is 19 residues.

The genes are TRBV4-2 and TRBJ2-7; 11 bases line up with TRBD2. The CDR3 extends over 18 amino acids. The J segment lost 2 bases and the V segment lost 1 base, leaving 10 bases of the junction unmatched. Germline V gives CDR1 LGHNA, CDR2 YNFKEQ. The CDR3 loop reads CASSQVSIGTSGTYEQYF. As DNA, the CDR3 is TGTGCCAGCAGCCAAGTTTCTATAGGGACTAGCGGTACCTACGAGCAGTACTTC.